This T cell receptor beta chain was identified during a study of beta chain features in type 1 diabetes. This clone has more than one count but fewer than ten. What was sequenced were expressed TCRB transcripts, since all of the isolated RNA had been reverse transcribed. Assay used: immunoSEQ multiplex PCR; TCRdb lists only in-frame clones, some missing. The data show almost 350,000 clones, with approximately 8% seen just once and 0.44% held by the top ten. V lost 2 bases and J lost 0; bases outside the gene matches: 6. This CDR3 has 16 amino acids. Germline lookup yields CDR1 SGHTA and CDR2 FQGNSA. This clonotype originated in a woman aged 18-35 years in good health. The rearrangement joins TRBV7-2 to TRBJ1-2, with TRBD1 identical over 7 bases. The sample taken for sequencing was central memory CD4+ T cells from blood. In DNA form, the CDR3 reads TGTGCCAGCAGCTTAACTATCGGGACAGCTAACTATGGCTACACCTTC. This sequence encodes CASSLTIGTANYGYTF. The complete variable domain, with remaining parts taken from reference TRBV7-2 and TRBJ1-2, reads GAGVSQSPSNKVTEKGKDVELRCDPISGHTALYWYRQSLGQGLEFLIYFQGNSAPDKSGLPSDRFSAERTGGSVSTLTIQRTQQEDSAVYLCASSLTIGTANYGYTFGSGTRLTVV.